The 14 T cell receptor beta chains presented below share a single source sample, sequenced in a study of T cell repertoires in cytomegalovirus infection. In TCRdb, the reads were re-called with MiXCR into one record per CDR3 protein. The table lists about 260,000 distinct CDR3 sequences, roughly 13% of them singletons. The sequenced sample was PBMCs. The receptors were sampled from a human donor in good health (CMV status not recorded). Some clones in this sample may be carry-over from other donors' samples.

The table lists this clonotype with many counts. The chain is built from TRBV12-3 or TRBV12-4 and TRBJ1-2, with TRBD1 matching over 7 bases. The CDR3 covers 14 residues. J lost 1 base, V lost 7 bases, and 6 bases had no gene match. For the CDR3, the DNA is TGTGCCAGCACCGCGACAGGGAGTAACTATGGCTACACCTTC. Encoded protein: CASTATGSNYGYTF.

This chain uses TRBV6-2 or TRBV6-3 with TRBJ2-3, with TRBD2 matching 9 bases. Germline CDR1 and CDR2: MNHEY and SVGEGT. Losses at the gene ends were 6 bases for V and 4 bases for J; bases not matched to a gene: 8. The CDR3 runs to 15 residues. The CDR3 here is CASSWIAGVADTQYF. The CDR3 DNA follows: TGTGCCAGCAGCTGGATAGCGGGAGTCGCAGATACGCAGTATTTT.

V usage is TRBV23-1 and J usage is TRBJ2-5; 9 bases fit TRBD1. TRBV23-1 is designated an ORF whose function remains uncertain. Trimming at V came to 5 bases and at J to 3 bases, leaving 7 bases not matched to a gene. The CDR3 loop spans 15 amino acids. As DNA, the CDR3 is TGCGCCAGCAGTTATAAGTGGACAGGGGAAGAGACCCAGTACTTC. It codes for CASSYKWTGEETQYF.

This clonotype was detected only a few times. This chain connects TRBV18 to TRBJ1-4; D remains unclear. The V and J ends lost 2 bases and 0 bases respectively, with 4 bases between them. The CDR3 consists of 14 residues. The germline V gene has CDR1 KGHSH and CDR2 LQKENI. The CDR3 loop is CASSPEATNEKLFF. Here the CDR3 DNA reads TGTGCCAGCTCACCAGAGGCAACTAATGAAAAACTGTTTTTT.

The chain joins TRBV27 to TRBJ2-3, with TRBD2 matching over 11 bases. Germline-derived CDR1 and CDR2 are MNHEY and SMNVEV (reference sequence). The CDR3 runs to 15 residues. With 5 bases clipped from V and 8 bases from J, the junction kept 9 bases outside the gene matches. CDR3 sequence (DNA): TGTGCCAGCAGTAAGGGACTAGCGGACCGAAGTACGCAGTATTTT. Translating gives CASSKGLADRSTQYF.

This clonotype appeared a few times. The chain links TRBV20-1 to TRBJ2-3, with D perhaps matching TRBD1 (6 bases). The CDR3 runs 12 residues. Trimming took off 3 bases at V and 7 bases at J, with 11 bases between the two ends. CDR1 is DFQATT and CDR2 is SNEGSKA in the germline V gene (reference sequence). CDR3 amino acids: CSARQGPNTQYF. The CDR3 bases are TGCAGTGCTAGGCAGGGGCCAAATACGCAGTATTTT.

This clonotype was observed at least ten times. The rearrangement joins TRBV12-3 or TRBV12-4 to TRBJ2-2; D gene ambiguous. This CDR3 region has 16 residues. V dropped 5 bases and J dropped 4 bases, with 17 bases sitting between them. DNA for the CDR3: TGTGCCAGCAGTCCTCACTCCACTGTCGGCACCGGGGAGCTGTTTTTT. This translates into CASSPHSTVGTGELFF.

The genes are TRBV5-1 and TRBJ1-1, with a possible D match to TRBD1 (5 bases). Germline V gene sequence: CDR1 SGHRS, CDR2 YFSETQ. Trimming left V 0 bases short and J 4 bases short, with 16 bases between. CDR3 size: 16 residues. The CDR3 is CASSLGDRVSGTEAFF. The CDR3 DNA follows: TGCGCCAGCAGCTTGGGGGACCGGGTTTCGGGCACTGAAGCTTTCTTT.

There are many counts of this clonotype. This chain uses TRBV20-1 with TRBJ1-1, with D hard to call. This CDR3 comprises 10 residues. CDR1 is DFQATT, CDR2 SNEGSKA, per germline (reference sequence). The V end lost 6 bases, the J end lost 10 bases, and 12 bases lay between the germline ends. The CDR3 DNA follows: TGCAGTGCCCCTTTTGGGATAGCTTTCTTT. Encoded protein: CSAPFGIAFF.

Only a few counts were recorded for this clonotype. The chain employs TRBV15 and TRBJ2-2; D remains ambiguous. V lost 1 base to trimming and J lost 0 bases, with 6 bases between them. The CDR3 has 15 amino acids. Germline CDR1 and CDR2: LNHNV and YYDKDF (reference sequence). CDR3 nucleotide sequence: TGTGCCACCAGCAGAGCTGAGTCGAACACCGGGGAGCTGTTTTTT. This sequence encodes CATSRAESNTGELFF.

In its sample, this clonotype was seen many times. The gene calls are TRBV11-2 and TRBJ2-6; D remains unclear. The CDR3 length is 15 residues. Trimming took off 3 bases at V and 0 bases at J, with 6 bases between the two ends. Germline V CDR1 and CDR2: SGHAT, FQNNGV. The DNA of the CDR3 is TGTGCCAGCAGCTTTTCCCCCTCTGGGGCCAACGTCCTGACTTTC. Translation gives CASSFSPSGANVLTF. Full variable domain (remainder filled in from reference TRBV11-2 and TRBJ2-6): EAGVAQSPRYKIIEKRQSVAFWCNPISGHATLYWYQQILGQGPKLLIQFQNNGVVDDSQLPKDRFSAERLKGVDSTLKIQPAKLEDSAVYLCASSFSPSGANVLTFGAGSRLTVL.

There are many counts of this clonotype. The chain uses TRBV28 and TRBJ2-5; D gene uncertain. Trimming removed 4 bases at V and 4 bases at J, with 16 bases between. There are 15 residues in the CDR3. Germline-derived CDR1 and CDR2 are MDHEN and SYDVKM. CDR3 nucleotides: TGTGCCAGCAGTTACCCCGATTCGCCCGGAGAGACCCAGTACTTC. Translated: CASSYPDSPGETQYF.

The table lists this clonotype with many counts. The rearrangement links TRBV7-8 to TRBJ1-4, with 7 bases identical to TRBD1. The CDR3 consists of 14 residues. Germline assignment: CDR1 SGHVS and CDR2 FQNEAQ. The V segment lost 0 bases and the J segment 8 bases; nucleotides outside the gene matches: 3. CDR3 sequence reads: CASSLATGDEKLFF. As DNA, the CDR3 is TGTGCCAGCAGCTTAGCAACAGGGGACGAAAAACTGTTTTTT.

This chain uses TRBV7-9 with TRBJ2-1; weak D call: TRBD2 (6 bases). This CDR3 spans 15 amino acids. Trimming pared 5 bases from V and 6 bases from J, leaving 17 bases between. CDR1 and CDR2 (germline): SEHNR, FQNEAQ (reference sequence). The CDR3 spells CASSPPGTSSNEQFF. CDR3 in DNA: TGTGCCAGCAGCCCGCCCGGGACTTCCAGCAATGAGCAGTTCTTC.